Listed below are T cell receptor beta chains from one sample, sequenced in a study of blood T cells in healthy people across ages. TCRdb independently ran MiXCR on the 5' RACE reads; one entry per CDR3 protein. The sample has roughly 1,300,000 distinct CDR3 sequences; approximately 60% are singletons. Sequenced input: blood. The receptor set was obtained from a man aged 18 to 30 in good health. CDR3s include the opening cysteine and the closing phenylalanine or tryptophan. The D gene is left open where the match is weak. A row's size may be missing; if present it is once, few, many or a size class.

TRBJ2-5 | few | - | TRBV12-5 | CASGLVPFFQEETQYF | TGTGCTAGTGGTTTGGTACCCTTCTTTCAAGAGGAGACCCAGTACTTC
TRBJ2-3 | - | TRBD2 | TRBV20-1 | CSARAGVPDTQYF | TGCAGTGCTAGGGCGGGAGTGCCAGATACGCAGTATTTT
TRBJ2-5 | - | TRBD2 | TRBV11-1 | CASSLLARPTSGGRYQETQYF | TGTGCCAGCAGCTTATTAGCGCGTCCGACTAGCGGGGGGAGATACCAAGAGACCCAGTACTTC
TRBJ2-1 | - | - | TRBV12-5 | CASGPGPDEQFF | TGTGCTAGTGGTCCCGGTCCTGATGAGCAGTTCTTC
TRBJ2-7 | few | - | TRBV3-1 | CASSQEALGRGEQYF | TGTGCCAGCAGCCAAGAGGCCTTAGGGAGAGGGGAGCAGTACTTC
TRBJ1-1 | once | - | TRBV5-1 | CASSLTAHTEAFF | TGCGCCAGCAGCTTGACAGCACACACTGAAGCTTTCTTT
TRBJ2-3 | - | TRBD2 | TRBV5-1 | CASRYTSGVSDTQYF | TGCGCCAGCAGGTATACTAGCGGGGTTTCAGATACGCAGTATTTT
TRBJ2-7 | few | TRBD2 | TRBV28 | CASQSVGEGDYEQYF | TGTGCCAGCCAATCCGTGGGGGAGGGCGACTACGAGCAGTACTTC
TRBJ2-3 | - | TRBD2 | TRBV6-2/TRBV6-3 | CASSYSGSSADTQYF | TGTGCCAGCAGTTATAGCGGGAGCTCTGCAGATACGCAGTATTTT
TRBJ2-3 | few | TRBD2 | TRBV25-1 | CASSIAGSSDTQYF | TGTGCCAGCAGTATAGCGGGTAGCTCGGATACGCAGTATTTT
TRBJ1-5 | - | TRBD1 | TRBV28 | CASSRTGTSNQPQHF | TGTGCCAGCAGTCGGACAGGGACCAGCAATCAGCCCCAGCATTTT
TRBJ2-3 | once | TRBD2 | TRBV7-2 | CASSLLAGEVDTQYF | TGTGCCAGCAGCTTACTAGCGGGGGAGGTGGATACGCAGTATTTT
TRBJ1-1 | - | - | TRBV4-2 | CASSARGGGGGGEAFF | TGTGCCAGCAGCGCCCGAGGGGGGGGCGGAGGTGGTGAAGCTTTCTTT
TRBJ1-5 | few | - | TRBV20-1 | CSVASGNQPQHF | TGCAGTGTGGCGAGTGGCAATCAGCCCCAGCATTTT
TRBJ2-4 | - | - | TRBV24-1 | CATSDWDVVTKNIQYF | TGTGCCACCAGTGATTGGGACGTAGTAACCAAAAACATTCAGTACTTC
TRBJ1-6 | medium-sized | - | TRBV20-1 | CSARGGRGDGSPLHF | TGCAGTGCTAGGGGGGGCAGGGGAGATGGCTCACCCCTCCACTTT
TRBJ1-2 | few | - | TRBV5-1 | CASSLEGNGYTF | TGTGCCAGCAGCTTAGAGGGGAATGGCTACACCTTC
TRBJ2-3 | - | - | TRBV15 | CATSRVGGADTRYF | TGTGCCACCAGCAGAGTGGGTGGCGCAGATACGCGGTATTTT
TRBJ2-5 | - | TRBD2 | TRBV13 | CASSLSSGGDQETQYF | TGTGCCAGCAGCTTATCTAGCGGGGGGGATCAAGAGACCCAGTACTTC
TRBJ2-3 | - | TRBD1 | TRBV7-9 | CASTLTGQSRTDTQYF | TGTGCCAGCACCCTAACGGGACAGTCACGCACAGATACGCAGTATTTT
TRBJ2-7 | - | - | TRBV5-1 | CASSLVRTSPYEQYF | TGCGCCAGCAGCTTGGTAAGGACCTCCCCCTACGAGCAGTACTTC
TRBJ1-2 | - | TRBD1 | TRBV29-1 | CSVEDAQGKYGYTF | TGCAGCGTTGAAGATGCACAGGGGAAATATGGCTACACCTTC
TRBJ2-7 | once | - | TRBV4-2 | CASSQEQATPSEQYF | TGTGCCAGCAGCCAAGAACAGGCAACCCCCTCCGAGCAGTACTTC
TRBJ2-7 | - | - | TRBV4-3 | CASSQDSGAYYEQYF | TGCGCCAGCAGCCAAGACAGTGGGGCCTACTACGAGCAGTACTTC
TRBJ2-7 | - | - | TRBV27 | CASSFVGNPYEQYF | TGTGCCAGCAGTTTTGTGGGTAACCCCTACGAGCAGTACTTC
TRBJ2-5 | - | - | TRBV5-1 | CASSLAGTNETQYF | TGCGCCAGCAGCTTGGCGGGGACGAACGAGACCCAGTACTTC
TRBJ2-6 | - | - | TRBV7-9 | CATSYQTGGANVLTF | TGTGCCACTTCCTACCAGACTGGCGGGGCCAACGTCCTGACTTTC
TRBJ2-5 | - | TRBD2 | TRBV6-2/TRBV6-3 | CASSYSSRLAGYPTQYF | TGTGCCAGCAGTTACTCGTCGAGACTAGCGGGGTATCCGACCCAGTACTTC
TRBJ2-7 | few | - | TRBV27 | CASSLSAPTYEQYF | TGTGCCAGCAGTTTATCCGCCCCTACCTACGAGCAGTACTTC
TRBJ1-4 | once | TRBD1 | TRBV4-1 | CASSQVSGGDEKLFF | TGCGCCAGCAGCCAAGTGTCAGGGGGGGACGAAAAACTGTTTTTT
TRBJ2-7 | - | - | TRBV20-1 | CSARDSGVSYEQYF | TGCAGTGCTAGAGATTCAGGCGTATCCTACGAGCAGTACTTC
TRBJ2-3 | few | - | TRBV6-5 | CASSYGQRTDTQYF | TGTGCCAGCAGTTACGGCCAACGCACAGATACGCAGTATTTT
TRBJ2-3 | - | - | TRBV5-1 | CASSLSVSLYTDTQYF | TGCGCCAGCAGCTTGTCAGTGAGCCTCTATACAGATACGCAGTATTTT
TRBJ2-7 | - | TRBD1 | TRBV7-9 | CASSRGTGQKLDEQYF | TGTGCCAGCAGCAGGGGAACGGGACAGAAACTCGACGAGCAGTACTTC
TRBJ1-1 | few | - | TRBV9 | CASSVYATPNTEAFF | TGTGCCAGCAGCGTATACGCGACACCAAACACTGAAGCTTTCTTT
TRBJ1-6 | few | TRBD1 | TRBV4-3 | CASSQGDRGRRSPLHF | TGCGCCAGCAGCCAAGGCGACAGGGGAAGGCGTTCACCCCTCCACTTT
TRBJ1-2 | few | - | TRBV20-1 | CSARDTFNYGYTF | TGCAGTGCTAGGGACACCTTTAACTATGGCTACACCTTC
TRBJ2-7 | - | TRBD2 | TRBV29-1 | CSVRGLALYEQYF | TGCAGCGTTAGGGGACTAGCGCTTTACGAGCAGTACTTC
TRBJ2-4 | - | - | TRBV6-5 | CASSYGARWYF | TGTGCCAGCAGTTATGGGGCTAGATGGTACTTC
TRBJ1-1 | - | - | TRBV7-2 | CASSQHSKGTEAFF | TGTGCCAGCAGCCAGCATTCTAAGGGCACTGAAGCTTTCTTT
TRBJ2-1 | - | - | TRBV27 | CASSFSEYNEQFF | TGTGCCAGCAGTTTTTCAGAGTACAATGAGCAGTTCTTC
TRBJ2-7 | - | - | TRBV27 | CASSSVGSARSYEQYF | TGTGCCAGCAGTTCGGTGGGGAGTGCCCGCTCCTACGAGCAGTACTTC
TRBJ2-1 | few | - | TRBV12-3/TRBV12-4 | CASSPREEQFF | TGTGCCAGCAGTCCCCGTGAGGAGCAGTTCTTC
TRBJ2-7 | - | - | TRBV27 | CASSYLTQGVLKEGEQYF | TGTGCCAGCAGCTACCTGACGCAGGGAGTACTTAAGGAAGGCGAGCAGTACTTC
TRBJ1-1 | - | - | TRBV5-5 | CASSFRRVQGSTEAFF | TGTGCCAGCAGCTTCAGGCGTGTTCAGGGGTCCACTGAAGCTTTCTTT
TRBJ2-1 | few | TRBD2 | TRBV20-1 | CSAGGREGLGNEQFF | TGCAGTGCTGGGGGGCGGGAGGGGTTGGGCAATGAGCAGTTCTTC
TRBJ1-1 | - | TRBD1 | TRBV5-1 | CASSLGQGVPEAFF | TGCGCCAGCAGCTTGGGACAGGGGGTCCCTGAAGCTTTCTTT
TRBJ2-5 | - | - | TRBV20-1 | CSAREPGRDGQYF | TGCAGTGCTAGAGAACCCGGTCGCGACGGGCAGTACTTC
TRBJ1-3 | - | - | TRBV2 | CASGPRRDPGNTIYF | TGTGCCAGCGGACCCCGCCGGGACCCAGGAAACACCATATATTTT
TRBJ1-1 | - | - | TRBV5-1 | CASSLETVMNTEAFF | TGCGCCAGCAGCTTGGAGACAGTCATGAACACTGAAGCTTTCTTT
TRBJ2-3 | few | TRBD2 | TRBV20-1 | CSARGKRGGLFATQYF | TGCAGTGCTAGAGGGAAGCGGGGGGGCCTGTTTGCTACGCAGTATTTT
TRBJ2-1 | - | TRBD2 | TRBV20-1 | CSAWGLADYNEQFF | TGCAGTGCCTGGGGACTAGCGGACTACAATGAGCAGTTCTTC
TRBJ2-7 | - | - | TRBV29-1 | CSVAGHLPTDEQYF | TGCAGCGTGGCCGGACACCTTCCGACGGACGAGCAGTACTTC
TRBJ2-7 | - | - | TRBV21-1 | CASSIFQRDLSYEQYF | TGTGCCAGCAGCATTTTCCAGCGGGACCTCTCCTACGAGCAGTACTTC
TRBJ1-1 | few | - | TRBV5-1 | CASSLTWTVPEAFF | TGCGCCAGCAGCTTGACCTGGACAGTCCCTGAAGCTTTCTTT
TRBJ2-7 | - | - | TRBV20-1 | CSARLPRGAAPYEQYF | TGCAGTGCTAGACTCCCGAGAGGGGCGGCCCCATACGAGCAGTACTTC
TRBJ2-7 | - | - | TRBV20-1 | CSAGPSDSSYEQYF | TGCAGTGCTGGCCCTTCGGACAGCTCCTACGAGCAGTACTTC